These 10 T cell receptor beta chains were sequenced from one sample in a study of cytomegalovirus exposure and HLA in healthy donors. Sequenced by immunoSEQ multiplex PCR; TCRdb stores in-frame clones only, minus some. The table includes over 110,000 clones, 70% to 90% detected once. Sequences were obtained from PBMCs. The receptors were gathered from a man aged 18-30 years in good health and CMV-seropositive.

The J gene is TRBJ2-7, the V gene TRBV2; 9 bases fit TRBD2. Per germline, CDR1 SNHLY and CDR2 FYNNEI. V was clipped by 2 bases and J by 7 bases; unmatched bases: 9. The CDR3 extends over 15 amino acids. The CDR3 sequence is CASSEFEGLAFEQYF. Written as DNA, the CDR3 is TGTGCCAGCAGTGAATTTGAGGGACTAGCTTTTGAGCAGTACTTC.

CDR3 bases: TGCAGCGTTGGAAGGACTAGCGGCACAGATACGCAGTATTTT. Its translation is CSVGRTSGTDTQYF. The rearrangement joins TRBV29-1 to TRBJ2-3, with 9 bases fitting TRBD2. Germline-derived CDR1 and CDR2 are SQVTM and ANQGSEA. The trim removed 4 bases at V and 1 base at J, leaving 3 bases unmatched. The CDR3 has 14 amino acids.

This chain connects TRBV5-4 to TRBJ1-4; D remains ambiguous. Germline CDR1 reads SGHNT; CDR2 reads YYREEE (reference sequence). The CDR3 totals 14 residues. Trimming took off 5 bases at V and 0 bases at J, with 8 bases between the two ends. The CDR3 DNA reads as TGTGCCAGCAGGGAGGCGGCAACTAATGAAAAACTGTTTTTT. It translates to CASREAATNEKLFF. Supplemented by reference TRBV5-4 and TRBJ1-4, the full variable domain reads ETGVTQSPTHLIKTRGQQVTLRCSSQSGHNTVSWYQQALGQGPQFIFQYYREEENGRGNFPPRFSGLQFPNYSSELNVNALELDDSALYLCASREAATNEKLFFGSGTQLSVL.

The sample holds a few counts of this clone. The chain is built from TRBV10-3 and TRBJ2-3, with D hard to call. From germline, CDR1 is ENHRY and CDR2 SYGVKD. The CDR3 sequence is 11 residues long. V was shortened by 6 bases and J by 6 bases, with 7 bases between the two germline ends. The CDR3 coding sequence is TGTGCCATCAGCGACTTCGATACGCAGTATTTT. Translation gives CAISDFDTQYF.

This clone is a singleton in its sample. CDR3 residues: CASSLFGNTEAFF. The CDR3 DNA reads as TGTGCCAGCAGTTTGTTCGGGAACACTGAAGCTTTCTTT. This chain links TRBV27 with TRBJ1-1; D not certain. There are 13 residues in the CDR3. Germline V gene lookup returns CDR1 MNHEY and CDR2 SMNVEV (reference sequence). Trimming removed 3 bases from V and 1 base from J, with 6 bases in between.

The genes are TRBV10-1 and TRBJ2-1; possibly TRBD2 for D (5 bases). The CDR3 totals 14 residues. CDR1 WNHNN and CDR2 SYGVQD come from the germline V gene (reference sequence). V was cut by 4 bases and J by 12 bases, with 19 bases left in between. The CDR3: CASSVGRAAPLQFF. The CDR3 bases are TGCGCCAGCAGTGTAGGGCGGGCAGCTCCTCTGCAGTTCTTC.

To note about this clone: At the DNA level, this CDR3 is encoded by other sequences in the same sample as well. This chain links TRBV29-1 with TRBJ2-5; D is possibly TRBD1 (5 bases). The CDR3 is made up of 12 amino acids. The V gene lost 4 bases and the J gene lost 1 base, with 7 bases spanning the gap. Germline CDR1 and CDR2: SQVTM and ANQGSEA. CDR3 nucleotides: TGCAGCGTTGGACAGCCCCAAGAGACCCAGTACTTC. Translated, it gives CSVGQPQETQYF.

V is TRBV27 and J is TRBJ2-4, with TRBD1 matching 9 bases. This CDR3 region has 17 residues. V lost 0 bases, J lost 1 base, and 4 bases stayed unmatched. Germline CDR1 reads MNHEY; CDR2 reads SMNVEV (reference sequence). The CDR3 DNA is TGTGCCAGCAGTTTATCTCCCGGGACAGGGGCCAAAAACATTCAGTACTTC. This sequence encodes CASSLSPGTGAKNIQYF.

J is TRBJ1-2 and V is TRBV19, with D possibly matching TRBD1 (5 bases). Germline CDR1 is LNHDA and CDR2 is SQIVND (reference sequence). V gave up 7 bases and J gave up 4 bases, with 13 bases separating them. The CDR3 sequence is 13 residues long. CDR3 residues: CASTLSGVYGYTF. CDR3 bases: TGTGCCAGTACCCTTTCGGGGGTCTATGGCTACACCTTC.

The chain couples TRBV7-8 to TRBJ2-5, with D unclear. With 2 bases removed from V and 2 bases from J, the gap between germline ends came to 3 bases. The CDR3 contains 12 residues. Germline V gene sequence: CDR1 SGHVS, CDR2 FQNEAQ. The CDR3 DNA is TGTGCCAGCAGCTTACCGCAAGAGACCCAGTACTTC. Its translation is CASSLPQETQYF.